Listed here is a single T cell receptor (beta chain). Its antigen is not identified. This record belongs to a study of beta chain features in type 1 diabetes. The overall study: No patient-donor differences in age, gender, total cells or subset yield. There were around 100,000,000 sorted cells examined across all samples.

Overall study results and limits: Because the template was cDNA, high-expressing cells might be over-represented. There was no resolution here of whether HLA type influences TCRB rearrangement.

The CDR3 is made up of 15 amino acids. The germline V gene encodes CDR1 SGHDT and CDR2 YYEEEE. Trimming stripped 3 bases from V and 10 bases from J, with 20 bases between. Investigators reverse transcribed all isolated RNA, so they sequenced expressed TCRB transcripts. Measured with immunoSEQ multiplex PCR; TCRdb has only the in-frame clones, and not every one. Of around 250,000 clones listed, over 12% are singletons. The gene calls are TRBV5-6 and TRBJ1-5; tentatively, D is TRBD1 (6 bases). The sequence came from a woman aged 40 to 50 in good health. The sample was naive CD4+ T cells from blood. DNA for the CDR3: TGTGCCAGCAGCTCCGGACAGCGTTTCGGGATTCCCCAGCATTTT. This encodes CASSSGQRFGIPQHF.